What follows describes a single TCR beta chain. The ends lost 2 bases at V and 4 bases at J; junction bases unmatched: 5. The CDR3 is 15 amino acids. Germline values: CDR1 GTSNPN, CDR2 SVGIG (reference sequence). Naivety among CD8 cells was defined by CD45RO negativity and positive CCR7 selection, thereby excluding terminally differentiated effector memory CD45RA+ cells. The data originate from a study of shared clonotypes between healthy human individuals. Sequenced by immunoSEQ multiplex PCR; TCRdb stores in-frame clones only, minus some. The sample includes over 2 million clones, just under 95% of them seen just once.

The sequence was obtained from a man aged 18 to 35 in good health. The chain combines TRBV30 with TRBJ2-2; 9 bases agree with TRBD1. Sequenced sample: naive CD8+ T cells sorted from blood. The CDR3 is CAWSLGQGGTGELFF. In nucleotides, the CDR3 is TGTGCCTGGAGTCTGGGACAGGGCGGCACCGGGGAGCTGTTTTTT.